These 3 T cell receptor beta chains originate from one sample sequenced in a study of T cell repertoires in aging, cancer and after chemotherapy. A mixed TRB-A/B primer pool amplified rearranged TRB by multiplex touch-down PCR. A single record per CDR3 protein comes from TCRdb applying MiXCR to the multiplex PCR reads. The data contain several thousand distinct CDR3 sequences, around 40% of them seen just once; the ten biggest clones take up approximately 15%. Amplification of TCR beta used genomic DNA extracted from peripheral blood. The sequenced sample was blood. Source of these receptors: a human donor in good health.

This clonotype has a handful of counts. The J gene is TRBJ1-6, the V gene TRBV10-3; 9 bases agree with TRBD1. The CDR3 extends over 15 amino acids. V lost 3 bases and J lost 8; bases outside the gene matches: 5. Germline CDR1 is ENHRY and CDR2 is SYGVKD. The CDR3: CAISEGTGFDSPLHF. The CDR3 region has the DNA TGTGCCATCAGTGAAGGGACAGGGTTTGATTCACCCCTCCACTTT.

The rearrangement links TRBV5-5 to TRBJ2-7, with 8 positions matching TRBD1. This CDR3 is built from 14 residues. Unmatched junction bases numbered 11, after V lost 3 bases and J lost 9 bases. Germline loops: CDR1 SGHKS, CDR2 YYEKEE (reference sequence). The CDR3 nucleotides read TGTGCCAGCAGCTGGGACAGGACCCTGAAGGGGCAGTACTTC. It encodes CASSWDRTLKGQYF.

This chain joins TRBV2 and TRBJ1-5; tentatively, D is TRBD1 (6 bases). With 7 bases removed from V and 4 bases from J, the gap between germline ends came to 17 bases. This CDR3 spans 15 amino acids. Germline V lookup: CDR1 SNHLY, CDR2 FYNNEI. CDR3 in DNA: TGTGCCAGCACCGACTCTAGGGGGGGGAATCAGCCCCAGCATTTT. Translation gives CASTDSRGGNQPQHF.